The rows below give T cell receptor beta chains drawn from one sample of a study of ipilimumab plus nivolumab after autologous stem cell transplantation. Using immunoSEQ multiplex PCR, the repertoire was profiled, and TCRdb retains in-frame clones only, with some absent. The sample yields 84,000 or so clones, about 83% seen once. Sequenced here: PBMCs, sampled in a trial of ipilimumab plus nivolumab as post-transplant consolidation. The origin of the receptors is a male donor with diffuse large B-cell lymphoma. The CDR3 runs from the conserved cysteine through the conserved F or W. D genes are given only for firm matches. A clone size is listed for some rows: how often the clone was seen (once, few, many), or a class if it is expanded.

abundance | j_gene | d_gene | v_gene | CDR3nt | CDR3aa
NA | TRBJ2-1 | TRBD2 | TRBV6-5 | TGTGCCAGCACCGCGGGAGGGGGGACCTTCAATGAGCAGTTCTTC | CASTAGGGTFNEQFF
NA | TRBJ2-7 | NA | TRBV5-1 | TGCGCCAGCAGCTCCAGGGGGGGCTACGAGCAGTACTTC | CASSSRGGYEQYF
few | TRBJ1-2 | NA | TRBV14 | TGTGCCAGCAGCCCCAGACAAAGGGACGGCTACACCTTC | CASSPRQRDGYTF
NA | TRBJ1-2 | NA | TRBV5-5 | TGTGCCAGCAGCTTGGCCGTCAGCTATGGCTACACCTTC | CASSLAVSYGYTF
few | TRBJ2-2 | NA | TRBV7-3 | TGTGCCAGCAGCTTAAACTCACCATCGAACACCGGGGAGCTGTTTTTT | CASSLNSPSNTGELFF
once | TRBJ1-2 | NA | TRBV7-9 | TGTGCCAGCAGCCCATTGCCGGGGTATGGCTACACCTTC | CASSPLPGYGYTF
NA | TRBJ1-1 | NA | TRBV27 | TGTGCCAGCAGTACCAGGGTGGGGAACACTGAAGCTTTCTTT | CASSTRVGNTEAFF
NA | TRBJ1-5 | NA | TRBV7-8 | TGTGCCAGCTCACACGATCGGGGCCAGCCCCAGCATTTT | CASSHDRGQPQHF
NA | TRBJ1-4 | NA | TRBV19 | TGTGCCAGTAGTAGTCATCCCGGGGGGCGAGGAAATGAAAAACTGTTTTTT | CASSSHPGGRGNEKLFF
NA | TRBJ1-5 | NA | TRBV19 | TGTGCCAGTAGTATCGGGAATCAGCCCCAGCATTTT | CASSIGNQPQHF
NA | TRBJ1-1 | NA | TRBV5-1 | TGCGCCAGCAGGGCTACAGGGACCATGAACACTGAAGCTTTCTTT | CASRATGTMNTEAFF
once | TRBJ1-1 | NA | TRBV5-1 | TGCGCCAGCAGCTTGGGGGGCTCCTCCGGGGTGCGGGAAGCTTTCTTT | CASSLGGSSGVREAFF
once | TRBJ2-1 | TRBD2 | TRBV7-2 | TGTGCCAGCAGCTTCAGAAGCGGGGGTCGCTACAATGAGCAGTTCTTC | CASSFRSGGRYNEQFF
once | TRBJ2-7 | TRBD1 | TRBV6-5 | TGTGCCAGCAGTTCCCGATCCGGGACAGCGCAGAGGGAGCAGTACTTC | CASSSRSGTAQREQYF
NA | TRBJ2-2 | NA | TRBV18 | TGTGCCAGCTCACCAACTCACGTCACCGGGGAGCTGTTTTTT | CASSPTHVTGELFF
NA | TRBJ1-1 | NA | TRBV6-1 | TGTGCCAGCAGTATCGGGGGGCTCAAGAACACTGAAGCTTTCTTT | CASSIGGLKNTEAFF
once | TRBJ1-5 | TRBD1 | TRBV19 | TGTGCCAGTAGTGGGGACAGGGGTAATCAGCCCCAGCATTTT | CASSGDRGNQPQHF
NA | TRBJ2-5 | NA | TRBV5-8 | TGTGCCAGCAGCAGGACTGGGCGGGGGCCCGAGGGGGAGACCCAGTACTTC | CASSRTGRGPEGETQYF
NA | TRBJ2-1 | TRBD2 | TRBV5-1 | TGCGCCAGCAGCCAAACGCCTGGGTCTAGCGGGGAGGGGAGGAATGAGCAGTTCTTC | CASSQTPGSSGEGRNEQFF
NA | TRBJ1-5 | TRBD1 | TRBV19 | TGTGCCGCGGCCCCACGGGGACAGGGGGTGAGCAATCAGCCCCAGCATTTT | CAAAPRGQGVSNQPQHF
NA | TRBJ1-6 | NA | TRBV4-3 | TGCGCCAGCAGCCAAGCTCAGGGTACTCCCCTCCACTTT | CASSQAQGTPLHF